This TCR beta chain is from a study of CD8 T cells in Susac syndrome (dated by TCRdb to about 2019). Study-level background: Repertoire sequencing was used to test whether CD8+ T cell activation and differentiation in Susac syndrome was antigen driven.

RNA was extracted using the RNeasy kit, and about 0.45 to 1 microgram was reverse transcribed with random hexamers. TCR beta CDR3 regions were amplified with the immunoSEQ multiplex PCR assay covering 54 Vbeta and 13 Jbeta segments. PCR amplification bias was corrected using a synthetic template baseline for primer optimization and computational correction. The source study handled its data this way. Reads were annotated to V, D and J genes according to IMGT and were analyzed with immunoSEQ Analyzer, with only productive sequences retained. Clonality was computed as one minus Shannon entropy normalized by log2 of the number of productive unique sequences. Public and private clones were assessed among the 100 most prevalent clones of each patient and control. Susac-specific clones were defined as absent from healthy and MS cohorts, 1052 published viral clones and other ImmuneACCESS disease sequences. TCRdb trimmed public reads at Q25 via fastp, called clones via MiXCR and kept in-frame beta chains. CDR3 protein sequences are deduplicated, and each keeps its most common genes and DNA. Clone size and V and J calls follow TCRdb, not the original study. For this sample the table gives around 190,000 distinct CDR3 sequences, of which approximately 94% were detected only once. The ten largest clones add up to 0.1% of the sample.

V was cut back by 5 bases and J by 2 bases, leaving a gap of 11 bases between them. The CDR3 contains 13 residues, cysteine and phenylalanine counted. Only CDR3 DNA remains: 39 bases, in frame from the first base. CDR1 is given as DFQATT and CDR2 as SNEGSKA, both from the germline V gene (reference sequence). A word on this clonotype: It lacks a known antigen. Per-base qualities were not stored, and no clone one base away is much larger.

Peripheral blood CD8+ and CD4+ T cells from healthy donors, Susac syndrome patients and multiple sclerosis patients were profiled by high-throughput TCR beta sequencing. Healthy donors were age- and sex-matched controls. Bulk CD8+ and CD4+ T cells were purified magnetically by negative isolation, whereas CD8+ TEMRA cells were enriched by FACS. Blood was drawn into EDTA tubes, processed within 24 hours, and PBMCs were isolated by density gradient centrifugation. PBMCs destined for TCR sequencing were cryopreserved in liquid nitrogen and later thawed in a 37 °C water bath. The sorted or isolated CD4+, CD8+ and CD8+ TEMRA cells had a purity of 90% or higher. The investigation overall reported the following: The number of individuals in the TCR sequencing and HLA analysis was acknowledged as relatively small.

This receptor chain uses TRBV20-1 and TRBJ2-3; the D gene is unclear. The sequenced sample consisted of CD4+ T cells from PBMCs. This clonotype was obtained from a human donor in good health. The DNA sequence follows: TGCAGTGCTCCTAAAAGCCCCACAGATACGCAGTATTTT. The resulting protein is CSAPKSPTDTQYF.